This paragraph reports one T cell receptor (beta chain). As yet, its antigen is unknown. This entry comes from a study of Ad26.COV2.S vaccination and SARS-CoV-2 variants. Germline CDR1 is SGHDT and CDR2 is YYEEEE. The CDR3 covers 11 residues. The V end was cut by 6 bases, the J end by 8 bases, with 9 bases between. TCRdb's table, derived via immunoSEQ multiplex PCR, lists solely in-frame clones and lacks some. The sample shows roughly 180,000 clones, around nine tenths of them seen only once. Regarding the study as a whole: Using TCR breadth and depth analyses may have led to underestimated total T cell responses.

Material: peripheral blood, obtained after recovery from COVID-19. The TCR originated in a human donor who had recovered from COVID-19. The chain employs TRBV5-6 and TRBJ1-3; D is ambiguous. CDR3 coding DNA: TGTGCCAGCACCTACTTAGACACCATATATTTT. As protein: CASTYLDTIYF.